This is a list of T cell receptor beta chains from one sample in a study of shared clonotypes between healthy human individuals. TCRdb keeps only in-frame clones here, not all; method: immunoSEQ multiplex PCR. The table records about 2.4 million clones, more than 80% of them present only once. The sample was naive CD4+ T cells sorted from blood. All receptors come from a man aged 18 to 29 in good health. CDR3s include the opening cysteine and the closing phenylalanine or tryptophan. The order of the fields is J gene, V gene, CDR3 length, clone size, D gene, CDR3 DNA, CDR3 protein. D genes are given only for firm matches. Clone size is shown for a subset of rows, as once, few, many or a class of expanded clone.

>TRBJ2-7|TRBV25-1|15|-|-
TGTGCCAGCAGTGAAGGCTGGGTCAGCTCCTACGAGCAGTACTTC
CASSEGWVSSYEQYF
>TRBJ2-7|TRBV19|14|-|-
TGTGCCAGTAGTACAGACCGGGACTTTAGGGAGCAGTACTTC
CASSTDRDFREQYF
>TRBJ1-2|TRBV9|12|once|TRBD1
TGTGCCAGCAACGACAGGGCGCGGGGCTACACCTTC
CASNDRARGYTF
>TRBJ1-5|TRBV30|14|-|TRBD1
TGTGCCTGGAGTGTTGACAGGGCCTATCAGCCCCAGCATTTT
CAWSVDRAYQPQHF
>TRBJ2-7|TRBV11-2|16|-|TRBD2
TGTGCCAGCAGCGTTACCGGGACTAGCGGAACTACGGAGCAGTACTTC
CASSVTGTSGTTEQYF
>TRBJ1-4|TRBV10-3|15|-|-
TGTGCCATCAGTGAGTGGGGCTCAACTAATGAAAAACTGTTTTTT
CAISEWGSTNEKLFF
>TRBJ2-1|TRBV7-9|14|once|-
TGTGCCAGCAGCTTAGCTGTGACTAGTCAGGAGCAGTTCTTC
CASSLAVTSQEQFF
>TRBJ1-5|TRBV18|14|-|-
TGTGCCAGCTCACCAGGGAGTGGACACAGGGCCCAGCATTTT
CASSPGSGHRAQHF
>TRBJ1-1|TRBV6-5|14|-|-
TGTGCCAGCAGGGACAGTACCTTGAACACTGAAGCTTTCTTT
CASRDSTLNTEAFF
>TRBJ1-4|TRBV6-1|16|-|TRBD1
TGTGCCAGCAGTGATCGCAACAGGGGGCAGAGTGAAAAACTGTTTTTT
CASSDRNRGQSEKLFF